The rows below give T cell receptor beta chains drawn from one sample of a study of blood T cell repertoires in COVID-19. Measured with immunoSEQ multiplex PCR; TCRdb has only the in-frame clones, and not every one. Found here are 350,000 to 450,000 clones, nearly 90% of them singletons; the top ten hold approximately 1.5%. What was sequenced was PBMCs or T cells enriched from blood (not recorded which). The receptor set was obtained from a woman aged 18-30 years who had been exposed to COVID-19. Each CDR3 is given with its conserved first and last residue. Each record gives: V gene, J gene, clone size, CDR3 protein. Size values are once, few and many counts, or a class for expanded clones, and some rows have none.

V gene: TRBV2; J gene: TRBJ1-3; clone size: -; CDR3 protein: CASRTLTGGEGNTIYF
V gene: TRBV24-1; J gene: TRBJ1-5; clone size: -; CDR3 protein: CATSDSGQGGQPQHF
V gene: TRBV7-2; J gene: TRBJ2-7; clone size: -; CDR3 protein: CASSLVQLYEQYF
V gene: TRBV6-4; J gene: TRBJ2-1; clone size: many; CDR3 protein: CASSEISGGMNEQFF
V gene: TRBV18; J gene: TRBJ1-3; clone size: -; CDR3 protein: CASSRSGGSGNTIYF
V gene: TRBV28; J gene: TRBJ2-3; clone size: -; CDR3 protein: CASRPGQGSTDTQYF
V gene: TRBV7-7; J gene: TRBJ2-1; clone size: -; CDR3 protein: CASSLTGGIYNEQFF
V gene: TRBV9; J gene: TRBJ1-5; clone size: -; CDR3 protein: CASSSFLWGQGWDSNQPQHF
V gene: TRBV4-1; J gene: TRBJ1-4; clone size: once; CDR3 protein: CASSLGATGVDEKLFF
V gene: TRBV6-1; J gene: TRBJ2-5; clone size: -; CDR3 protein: CASSEVGGTTQETQYF
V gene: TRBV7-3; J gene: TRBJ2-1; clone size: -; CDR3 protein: CASSLTGTRYNEQFF
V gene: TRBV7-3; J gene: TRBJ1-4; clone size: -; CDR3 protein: CASSLTRNEKLFF
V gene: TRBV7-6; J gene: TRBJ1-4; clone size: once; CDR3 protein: CASSVTRATNEKLFF
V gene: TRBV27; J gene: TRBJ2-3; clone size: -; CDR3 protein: CASRLGQGPTQYF
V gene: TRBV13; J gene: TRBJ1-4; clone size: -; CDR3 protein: CASSAPGQNEKLFF
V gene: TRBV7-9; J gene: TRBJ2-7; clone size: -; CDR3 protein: CASSTLPGTGVYEQYF
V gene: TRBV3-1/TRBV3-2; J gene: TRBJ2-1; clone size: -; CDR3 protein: CASSQDRIGGTYNEQFF
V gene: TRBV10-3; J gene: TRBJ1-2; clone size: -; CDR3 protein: CAPQYAANYGYTF
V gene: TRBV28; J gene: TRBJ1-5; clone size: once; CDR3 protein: CASQSQGRTNQPQHF
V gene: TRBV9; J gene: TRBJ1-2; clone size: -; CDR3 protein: CASSVLAGGSGGYTF
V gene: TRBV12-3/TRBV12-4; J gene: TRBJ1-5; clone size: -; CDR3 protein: CASTFGGNQPQHF
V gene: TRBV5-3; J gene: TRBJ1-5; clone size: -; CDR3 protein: CARHRTGFYHQPQHF
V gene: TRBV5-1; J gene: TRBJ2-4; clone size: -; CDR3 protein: CASRQDALGGADIQYF
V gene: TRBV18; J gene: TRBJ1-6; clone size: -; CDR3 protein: CASSPSDRANSPLHF
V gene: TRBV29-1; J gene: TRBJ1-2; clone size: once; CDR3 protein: CSVTGDGYTF
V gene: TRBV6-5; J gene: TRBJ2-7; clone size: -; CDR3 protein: CASISVGQAEYF
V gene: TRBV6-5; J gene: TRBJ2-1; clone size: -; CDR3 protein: CAPTGTELNNEQFF
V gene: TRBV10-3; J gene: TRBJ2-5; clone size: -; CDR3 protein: CAISGERGGETQYF
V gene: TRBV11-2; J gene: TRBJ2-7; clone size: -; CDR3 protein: CASSLTRSYEQYF
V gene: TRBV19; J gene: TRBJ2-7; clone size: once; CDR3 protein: CASTTGLVTYEQYF
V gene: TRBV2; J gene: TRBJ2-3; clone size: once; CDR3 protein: CASSDRFTDTQYF
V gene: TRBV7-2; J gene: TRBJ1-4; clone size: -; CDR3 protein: CASSLSGGTNEKLFF
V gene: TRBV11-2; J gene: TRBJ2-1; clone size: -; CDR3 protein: CASSPAGLAGNEQFF
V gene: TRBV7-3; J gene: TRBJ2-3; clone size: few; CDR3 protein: CASSVAGAPTDTQYF
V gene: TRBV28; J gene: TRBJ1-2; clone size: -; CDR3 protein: CASREGNNNYGYTF
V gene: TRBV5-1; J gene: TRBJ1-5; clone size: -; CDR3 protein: CARMWDRVRQPQHF
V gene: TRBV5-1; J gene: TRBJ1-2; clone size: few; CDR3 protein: CASSPSAGGHGYTF
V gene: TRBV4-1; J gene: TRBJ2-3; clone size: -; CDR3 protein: CASSQDWVRTDTQYF
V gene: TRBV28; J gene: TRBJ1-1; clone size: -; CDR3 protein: CASSAVRGNTEAFF
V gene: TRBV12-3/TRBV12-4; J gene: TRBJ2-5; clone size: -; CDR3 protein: CASKRGYQETQYF
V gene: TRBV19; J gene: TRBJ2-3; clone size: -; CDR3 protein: CASSAGRQGLGDTQYF
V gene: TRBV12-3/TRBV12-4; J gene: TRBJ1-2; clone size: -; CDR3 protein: CASSFGVTYGYTF